Given below is one T cell receptor (beta chain) in context. These data originate in a study of OX40 agonist ivuxolimab in advanced cancers. Profiling relied on immunoSEQ multiplex PCR, and the TCRdb table lists in-frame clones only, not all of them. The sample shows more than 75,000 clones, about 88% of them seen only once. V shed 1 base and J shed 8 bases, with 8 bases lying between them. The CDR3 runs 12 residues. Germline CDR1 and CDR2: LNHNV and YYDKDF (reference sequence). This TCR was recovered from an adult with an advanced solid tumor such as melanoma, head and neck, liver or kidney cancer. This material consisted of CD4+ or CD8+ T cells sorted from blood, taken in a trial of the OX40 agonist ivuxolimab. The V call is TRBV15, the J call TRBJ1-2, with D uncertain. As DNA, the CDR3 is TGTGCCACCAGCAGAGCGTTAAAGGGCTACACCTTC. Its translation is CATSRALKGYTF.